This TCR beta chain was found in a study of prognosis after radiotherapy for stage I lung cancer (dated by TCRdb to about 2021). For the wider study: Roughly 20 stage I NSCLC patients were enrolled in Nanjing, China, between 2018 and early 2019. A total of roughly 38 blood samples from 19 patients were sequenced, with one sample obtained before and one obtained after SBRT for each patient. Squamous cell carcinoma histology was identified in about 7 patients, and adenocarcinoma histology was identified in more than 10 patients. Roughly 14 of the patients presented with newly diagnosed primary stage I lung tumors; a few had oligometastatic NSCLC following surgical resection of the primary tumor. Every patient was deemed medically inoperable, approximately eleven because of comorbidities and 7 because they refused surgery. After SBRT, distant metastases developed in about 20% of the 19 patients at a median of approximately seven months, while the remaining 15 patients had no significant progression. SBRT was given in 3 to 5 fractions with a biologically effective dose of at least 100 Gy, using image-guided IMRT or VMAT. Peripheral blood TCR beta repertoires were profiled in stage I NSCLC patients before and after stereotactic body radiotherapy, and the study then linked these repertoires to distant failure. The cohort comprised roughly 13 men and 5 or 6 women with a median age of almost 75 years, ranging from roughly 53 to 95 years. No patient received concurrent therapy alongside SBRT. General study outcomes and caveats: The study was limited by its small cohort and short follow-up, and the findings require independent validation. After SBRT, the number of unique TCR clones decreased (median roughly 10,000 before versus some 6,400 after; Wilcoxon paired P=0.011). TRBV and TRBJ usage frequencies reportedly differed by metastasis status, in two V genes at baseline and in eight to ten V and two J genes after SBRT. Post-SBRT Shannon entropy and its change from baseline were lower in patients who developed distant metastases; baseline Shannon entropy was not associated with metastases. No adjustment for multiple comparisons was applied to any of the reported P values. No determination of tumor specificity was made for expanded TCR clones.

The V and J ends are trimmed by 1 base and 11 bases, leaving 14 bases between them. Including cysteine and phenylalanine, the CDR3 has 13 amino acids. Only the CDR3 DNA stays, 39 bases, in frame from base 1. On this clonotype: Its antigen remains undetermined. One base away lies a much larger clone, so this may be a sequencing read error.

Two rounds of multiplex PCR on genomic DNA were used to amplify the TCR beta CDR3 region. The first PCR round used primers specific to each TRBV and TRBJ gene, with sequences filed in Chinese patent CN105087789A. Universal primers were used in the second round of PCR. The Roche High Pure PCR Template Preparation Kit was used to extract genomic DNA from the frozen PBMCs. An Illumina HiSeq 3000 was used to sequence the libraries paired-end with 151 bp reads. Concerning the study's data processing: Raw reads lacking the multiplex PCR primer sequences were removed with CutAdapt. High-quality paired reads were merged into contigs with PEAR. MiXCR assigned TRB V, D and J gene segments to each contig by aligning to reference sequences. To remove sequencing errors, CDR3 sequences were clustered according to base quality and sequence similarity. Shannon entropy normalized by the natural log of productive TCR sequence number was used as the measure of diversity. To get clonality, Shannon entropy was divided by the natural log of the number of unique clonotypes, and that result was subtracted from one. Using the Youden index from ROC curves, the researchers picked the repertoire-metric cut-offs for progression-free survival, and all analyses were carried out in R 3.5.3. TCRdb passed the public sequencing reads through fastp at Q25 and MiXCR, retaining productive beta sequences. Each CDR3 protein appears once, grouped with its most common genes and DNA. The V and J calls shown here were made by TCRdb, not taken from the authors' results. Within this sample are tens of thousands of distinct CDR3 sequences, with around a quarter of them counted one time only. The top ten constitute 25% to 30% of the sample.

All patients had node-negative disease on CT and PET/CT, and none had a history of other malignancies or had previously received chemotherapy or radiotherapy. At each of two time points, roughly 6.5 milliliters of peripheral venous blood were collected in EDTA tubes. Ficoll-Paque Plus density-gradient centrifugation was used to isolate PBMCs. Right after collection, samples were placed at -80 degrees C and kept there until analysis. The sample here was PBMCs, taken before or after stereotactic body radiation therapy (not recorded which). The origin of this receptor is a donor over 45 with non-small cell lung cancer. This chain is built from TRBV12-3 or TRBV12-4 and TRBJ1-1, and TRBD1 may be the D gene, going by 5 matching bases. The CDR3 region reads CASSLGGGQVAFF. The DNA is as follows: TGTGCCAGCAGTTTAGGGGGCGGGCAGGTGGCTTTCTTT.